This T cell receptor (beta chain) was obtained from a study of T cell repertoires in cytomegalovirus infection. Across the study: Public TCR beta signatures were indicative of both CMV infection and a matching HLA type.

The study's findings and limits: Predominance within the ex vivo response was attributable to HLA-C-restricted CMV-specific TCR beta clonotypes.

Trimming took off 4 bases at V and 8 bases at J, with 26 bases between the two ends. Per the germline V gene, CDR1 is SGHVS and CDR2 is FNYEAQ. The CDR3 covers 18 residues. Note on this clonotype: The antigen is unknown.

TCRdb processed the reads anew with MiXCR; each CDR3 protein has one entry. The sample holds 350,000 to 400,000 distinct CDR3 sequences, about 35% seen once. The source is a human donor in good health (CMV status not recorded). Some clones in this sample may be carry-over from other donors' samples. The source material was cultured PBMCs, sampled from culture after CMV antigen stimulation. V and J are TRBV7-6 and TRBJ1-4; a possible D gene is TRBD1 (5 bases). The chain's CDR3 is CASSSINERSQGREKLFF. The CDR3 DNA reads TGTGCCAGCAGCTCCATTAATGAGCGAAGCCAGGGAAGAGAAAAACTGTTTTTT.